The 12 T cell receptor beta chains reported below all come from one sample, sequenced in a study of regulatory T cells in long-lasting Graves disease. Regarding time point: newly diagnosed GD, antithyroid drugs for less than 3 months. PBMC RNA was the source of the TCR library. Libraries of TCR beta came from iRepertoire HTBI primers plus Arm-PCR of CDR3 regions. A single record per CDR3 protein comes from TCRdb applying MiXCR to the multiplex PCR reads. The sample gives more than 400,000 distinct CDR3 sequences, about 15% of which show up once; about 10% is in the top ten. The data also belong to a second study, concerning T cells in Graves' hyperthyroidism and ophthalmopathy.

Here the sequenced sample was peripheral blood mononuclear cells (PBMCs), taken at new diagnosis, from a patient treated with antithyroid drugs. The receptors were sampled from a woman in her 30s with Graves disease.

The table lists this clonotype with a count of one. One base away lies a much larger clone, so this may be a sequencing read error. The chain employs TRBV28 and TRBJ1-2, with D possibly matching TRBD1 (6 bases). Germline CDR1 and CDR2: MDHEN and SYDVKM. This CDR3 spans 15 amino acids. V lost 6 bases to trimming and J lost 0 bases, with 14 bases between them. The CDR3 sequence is CASRYPGAANYGYTF. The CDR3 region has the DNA TGTGCCAGCAGATATCCAGGGGCAGCTAACTATGGCTACACCTTC.

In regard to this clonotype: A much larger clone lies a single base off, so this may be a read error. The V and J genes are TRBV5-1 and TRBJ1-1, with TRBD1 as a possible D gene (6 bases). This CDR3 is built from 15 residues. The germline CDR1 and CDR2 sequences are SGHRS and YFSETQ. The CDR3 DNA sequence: TGTGCCATCAGCTTGCAGGGGCAAATGAACACTGAAGCTTTCTTT. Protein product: CAISLQGQMNTEAFF.

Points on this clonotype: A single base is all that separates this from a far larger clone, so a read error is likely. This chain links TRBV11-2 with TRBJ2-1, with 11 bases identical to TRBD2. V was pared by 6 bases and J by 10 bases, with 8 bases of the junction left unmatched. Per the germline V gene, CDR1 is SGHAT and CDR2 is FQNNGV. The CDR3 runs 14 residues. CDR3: CASRIAGGTYEQFF. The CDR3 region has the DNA TGTGCCAGCAGGATAGCGGGAGGGACCTACGAGCAGTTCTTC.

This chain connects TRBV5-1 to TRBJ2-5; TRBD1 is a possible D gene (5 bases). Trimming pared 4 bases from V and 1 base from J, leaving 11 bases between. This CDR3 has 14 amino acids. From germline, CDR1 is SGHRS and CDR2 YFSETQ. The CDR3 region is CASSPYQGQETQYF. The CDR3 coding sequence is TGCGCCAGCAGCCCCTATCAGGGCCAAGAGACCCAGTACTTC.

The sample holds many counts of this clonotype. The CDR3 reads CASRDPNQPQHF. The DNA of the CDR3 is TGTGCCAGCAGGGACCCGAATCAGCCCCAGCATTTT. The genes are TRBV2 and TRBJ1-5; unclear D gene. This CDR3 spans 12 amino acids. V was shortened by 6 bases and J by 4 bases, with 7 bases between the two germline ends. Germline V lookup: CDR1 SNHLY, CDR2 FYNNEI.

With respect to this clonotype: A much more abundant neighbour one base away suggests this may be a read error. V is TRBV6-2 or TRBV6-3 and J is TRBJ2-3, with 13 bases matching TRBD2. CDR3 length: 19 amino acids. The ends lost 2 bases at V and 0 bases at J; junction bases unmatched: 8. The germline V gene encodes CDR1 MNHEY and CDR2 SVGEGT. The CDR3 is CASSYPSGTSGMSTDTQYF. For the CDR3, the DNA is TGTGCCAGCAGTTACCCGAGCGGGACTAGCGGGATGAGCACAGATACGCAGTATTTT.

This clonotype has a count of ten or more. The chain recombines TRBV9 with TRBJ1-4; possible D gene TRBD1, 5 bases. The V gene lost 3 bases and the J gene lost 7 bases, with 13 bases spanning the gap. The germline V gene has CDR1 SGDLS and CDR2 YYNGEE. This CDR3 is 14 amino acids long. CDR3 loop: CASSDRDLGEKLFF. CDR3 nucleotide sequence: TGTGCCAGCAGCGATCGGGACCTAGGTGAAAAACTGTTTTTT.

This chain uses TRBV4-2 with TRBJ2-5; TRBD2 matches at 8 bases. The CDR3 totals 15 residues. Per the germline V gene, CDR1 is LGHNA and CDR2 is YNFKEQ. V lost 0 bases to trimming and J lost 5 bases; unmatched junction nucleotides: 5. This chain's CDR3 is CASSQDLRGGETQYF. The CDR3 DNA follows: TGTGCCAGCAGCCAAGATTTGCGCGGGGGGGAGACCCAGTACTTC.

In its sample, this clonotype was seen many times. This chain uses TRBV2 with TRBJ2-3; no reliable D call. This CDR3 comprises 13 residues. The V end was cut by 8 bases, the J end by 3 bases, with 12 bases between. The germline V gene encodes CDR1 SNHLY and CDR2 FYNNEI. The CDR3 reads CASAWWGTDTQYF. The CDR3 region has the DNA TGTGCCAGCGCGTGGTGGGGAACAGATACGCAGTATTTT.

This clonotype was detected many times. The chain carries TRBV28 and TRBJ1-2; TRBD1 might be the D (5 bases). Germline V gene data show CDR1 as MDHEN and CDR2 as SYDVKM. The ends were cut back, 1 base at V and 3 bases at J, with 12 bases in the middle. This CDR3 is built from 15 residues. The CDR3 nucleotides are TGTGCCAGCAGTTTATCCGACAGAGACTACTATGGCTACACCTTC. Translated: CASSLSDRDYYGYTF.

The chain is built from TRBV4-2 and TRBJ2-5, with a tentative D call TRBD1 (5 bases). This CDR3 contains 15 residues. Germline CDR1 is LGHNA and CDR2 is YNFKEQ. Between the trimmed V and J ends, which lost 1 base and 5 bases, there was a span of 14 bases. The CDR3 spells CASSQVVLGRETQYF. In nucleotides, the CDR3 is TGTGCCAGCAGCCAAGTTGTTTTGGGGCGGGAGACCCAGTACTTC.

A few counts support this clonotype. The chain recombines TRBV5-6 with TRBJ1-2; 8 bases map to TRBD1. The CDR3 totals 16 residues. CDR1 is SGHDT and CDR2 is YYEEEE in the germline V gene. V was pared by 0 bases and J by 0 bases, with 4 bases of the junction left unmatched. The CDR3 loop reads CASSLGQGLTNYGYTF. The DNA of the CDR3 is TGTGCCAGCAGCTTGGGACAGGGGCTAACTAACTATGGCTACACCTTC.